The 20 T cell receptor beta chains below come from one sample, sequenced in a study of blood T cell repertoires in COVID-19. Sequencing was performed with immunoSEQ multiplex PCR; in TCRdb, only in-frame clones are kept and a portion is missing. The sample has a few hundred thousand clones; roughly 88% are singletons. Sequences were obtained from PBMCs or T cells enriched from blood (not recorded which). The receptors were gathered from a woman aged 45 to 65 who had recovered from COVID-19.

About this clone: An end of the junction differs from the germline gene, which may be a read error. This chain joins TRBV27 and TRBJ2-7, with 7 nucleotides matching TRBD1. This CDR3 spans 13 amino acids. Germline V lookup: CDR1 MNHEY, CDR2 SMNVEV (reference sequence). The CDR3 spells CASRQYDRDDQYF. The CDR3, as DNA: TGTGCCAGCAGGCAGTACGACAGGGACGATCAGTACTTC.

The chain is built from TRBV14 and TRBJ2-1, with a possible D match to TRBD2 (5 bases). V was trimmed by 2 bases and J by 3 bases, leaving 17 bases between them. Germline V CDR1 and CDR2: SGHDN, FVKESK. The CDR3 totals 17 residues. For the CDR3, the DNA is TGTGCCAGCAGCCAACCACTACTAAGCGGTGGCTACAATGAGCAGTTCTTC. Amino acid sequence: CASSQPLLSGGYNEQFF.

This clone occurred a few times. The chain uses TRBV6-4 and TRBJ2-1; 8 positions agree with TRBD2. Germline loops: CDR1 MRHNA, CDR2 SNTAGT. V lost 0 bases and J lost 0; bases outside the gene matches: 1. The CDR3 is 16 amino acids. CDR3 sequence: CASSDSGLASYNEQFF. CDR3 sequence (DNA): TGTGCCAGCAGTGACTCCGGACTAGCCTCCTACAATGAGCAGTTCTTC.

V usage is TRBV2 and J usage is TRBJ2-7; TRBD1 is a possible D gene (6 bases). In germline, CDR1 is SNHLY, CDR2 FYNNEI. The V and J ends lost 4 bases and 3 bases respectively, with 25 bases between them. The CDR3 is 18 residues long. CDR3 nucleotide sequence: TGTGCCAGCAGTGCCTCTTGGACAGCTAAAAAGGCCATCTACGAGCAGTACTTC. Translated: CASSASWTAKKAIYEQYF. Based on the CDR3 plus reference TRBV2 and TRBJ2-7, the full variable domain is EPEVTQTPSHQVTQMGQEVILRCVPISNHLYFYWYRQILGQKVEFLVSFYNNEISEKSEIFDDQFSVERPDGSNFTLKIRSTKLEDSAMYFCASSASWTAKKAIYEQYFGPGTRLTVT.

In DNA, the CDR3 is TGCGCCAGCAGCTGGAGGGACAGCACAGATACGCAGTATTTT. It yields the protein CASSWRDSTDTQYF. This chain joins TRBV5-1 and TRBJ2-3, with D maybe TRBD2 (6 bases). This CDR3 spans 14 amino acids. The germline CDR1 and CDR2 sequences are SGHRS and YFSETQ. The germline V and J ends were trimmed by 3 bases and 0 bases, with 8 bases remaining between them.

V and J are TRBV4-1 and TRBJ1-5; 9 bases agree with TRBD1. Trimming cost V 4 bases and J 7 bases; bases outside gene matches: 2. This CDR3 contains 13 residues. Germline V CDR1 and CDR2: MGHRA, YSYEKL. CDR3: CASSRGQGQPQHF. As DNA, the CDR3 is TGCGCCAGCAGCCGGGGACAGGGACAGCCCCAGCATTTT.

This chain uses TRBV28 with TRBJ2-5; 9 nucleotides line up with TRBD1. CDR1 and CDR2 from the germline V gene are MDHEN and SYDVKM. CDR3 length equals 14 residues. V lost 4 bases to trimming and J lost 4 bases; unmatched junction nucleotides: 4. The chain's CDR3 is CASSSPTGGETQYF. The CDR3 nucleotides read TGTGCCAGCAGTTCCCCGACAGGGGGAGAGACCCAGTACTTC.

The chain carries TRBV6-5 and TRBJ1-5; 7 bases fit TRBD1. Per germline, CDR1 MNHEY and CDR2 SVGAGI. The CDR3 totals 14 residues. Trimming at V came to 6 bases and at J to 4 bases, leaving 6 bases not matched to a gene. CDR3 sequence (DNA): TGTGCCAGCAGCCTCTACAGGGGTAATCAGCCCCAGCATTTT. It yields the protein CASSLYRGNQPQHF.

The chain joins TRBV18 to TRBJ1-1, with D perhaps TRBD1 (6 bases). V was pared by 3 bases and J by 6 bases, with 20 bases between. CDR1 and CDR2 from the germline V gene are KGHSH and LQKENI. The CDR3 spans 16 residues. The CDR3 DNA follows: TGTGCCAGCTCACCCACGTCCCGGGACATCGTCCCTGAAGCTTTCTTT. Translating gives CASSPTSRDIVPEAFF.

J is TRBJ2-2 and V is TRBV27; the D gene is possibly TRBD1 (6 bases). The CDR3 extends over 14 amino acids. The V and J ends lost 2 bases and 4 bases respectively, with 8 bases between them. Germline CDR1 MNHEY, CDR2 SMNVEV (reference sequence). CDR3 DNA sequence: TGTGCCAGCAGTTTACAGGGGTTCACCGGGGAGCTGTTTTTT. Amino acid sequence: CASSLQGFTGELFF.

The genes are TRBV3-1 (or the pseudogene TRBV3-2) and TRBJ1-1; D gene unclear. The CDR3 has 15 amino acids. V lost 5 bases to trimming and J lost 2 bases, with 15 bases between them. The germline gives CDR1 LGHDT, CDR2 YNNKEL (reference sequence). CDR3: CASSAHLTENTEAFF. Here the CDR3 DNA reads TGTGCCAGCAGCGCACACCTTACAGAAAACACTGAAGCTTTCTTT.

The gene calls are TRBV14 and TRBJ2-3; 7 bases align to TRBD2. This CDR3 region has 15 residues. Unmatched junction bases numbered 8, after V lost 0 bases and J lost 8 bases. Looked up from germline, CDR1 is SGHDN and CDR2 is FVKESK. The CDR3 region has the DNA TGTGCCAGCAGCCAAGAAGGGGAGGGATCGGCTACGCAGTATTTT. Translated, it gives CASSQEGEGSATQYF. The variable domain in full, completed from reference TRBV14 and TRBJ2-3, reads EAGVTQFPSHSVIEKGQTVTLRCDPISGHDNLYWYRRVMGKEIKFLLHFVKESKQDESGMPNNRFLAERTGGTYSTLKVQPAELEDSGVYFCASSQEGEGSATQYFGPGTRLTVL.

The table lists this clone with a few counts. The J gene is TRBJ2-1, the V gene TRBV27; tentative D call: TRBD1 (6 bases). The ends were cut back, 4 bases at V and 9 bases at J, with 13 bases in the middle. Germline values: CDR1 MNHEY, CDR2 SMNVEV (reference sequence). This CDR3 is built from 13 residues. The CDR3 region is CASSYAQGSEQFF. For the CDR3, the DNA is TGTGCCAGCAGTTATGCTCAGGGGTCTGAGCAGTTCTTC.

The V gene is TRBV7-8, the J gene TRBJ2-7; D perhaps matches TRBD2 (5 bases). V lost 9 bases to trimming and J lost 2 bases, with 11 bases between them. The CDR3 covers 12 residues. The germline gives CDR1 SGHVS, CDR2 FQNEAQ. This CDR3 reads CASLGGTYEQYF. CDR3 in DNA: TGTGCCAGTTTAGGAGGTACCTACGAGCAGTACTTC. The whole variable domain, remainder taken from reference TRBV7-8 and TRBJ2-7, is GAGVSQSPRYKVAKRGQDVALRCDPISGHVSLFWYQQALGQGPEFLTYFQNEAQLDKSGLPSDRFFAERPEGSVSTLKIQRTQQEDSAVYLCASLGGTYEQYFGPGTRLTVT.

V is TRBV18 and J is TRBJ2-3; 11 bases agree with TRBD2. The ends lost 3 bases at V and 3 bases at J; junction bases unmatched: 2. This CDR3 is built from 15 residues. Germline V gene data show CDR1 as KGHSH and CDR2 as LQKENI. CDR3 loop: CASSPASGRTDTQYF. The CDR3 nucleotides read TGTGCCAGCTCACCCGCTAGCGGGAGGACAGATACGCAGTATTTT.

This sequence joins TRBV4-1 and TRBJ2-4; 8 positions match TRBD2. The CDR3 covers 15 residues. Unmatched junction bases numbered 8, after V lost 1 base and J lost 9 bases. CDR1 MGHRA and CDR2 YSYEKL come from the germline V gene. CDR3 in DNA: TGCGCCAGCAGCCAAGTCAGAGCGGGAGCGGGCATTCAGTACTTC. Translation: CASSQVRAGAGIQYF.

The genes are TRBV5-4 and TRBJ1-3, with TRBD1 matching 7 bases. The CDR3 totals 15 residues. Germline assignment: CDR1 SGHNT and CDR2 YYREEE (reference sequence). The V and J ends lost 4 bases and 4 bases, in that order; junction bases with no gene match: 8. The CDR3 nucleotides are TGTGCCAGCAGCAAACAGGGGCCTGGGGGAAACACCATATATTTT. As protein: CASSKQGPGGNTIYF.

This chain links TRBV2 with TRBJ2-3; 10 bases map to TRBD2. CDR1 and CDR2 from the germline V gene are SNHLY and FYNNEI. With 4 bases clipped from V and 4 bases from J, the junction kept 11 bases outside the gene matches. The CDR3 spans 17 residues. CDR3: CASSAFGASGSADTQYF. CDR3 DNA: TGTGCCAGCAGTGCATTTGGGGCTAGCGGGAGTGCAGATACGCAGTATTTT.

The chain links TRBV27 to TRBJ2-4; D might be TRBD2 (6 bases). The germline CDR1 and CDR2 sequences are MNHEY and SMNVEV (reference sequence). The germline V and J ends were trimmed by 6 bases and 2 bases, with 14 bases remaining between them. The length of the CDR3 is 15 residues. This CDR3 is CASSGGEYPKNIQYF. Written as DNA, the CDR3 is TGTGCCAGCAGCGGGGGAGAATATCCCAAAAACATTCAGTACTTC.

The V and J genes are TRBV7-9 and TRBJ2-3, with D uncertain. The V end lost 5 bases, the J end lost 1 base, and 7 bases lay between the germline ends. This CDR3 spans 13 amino acids. Germline-derived CDR1 and CDR2 are SEHNR and FQNEAQ (reference sequence). The CDR3 DNA is TGTGCCAGCAGCAGTCAGGGCACAGATACGCAGTATTTT. It specifies CASSSQGTDTQYF.